This entry describes one T cell receptor beta chain. The entry originates in a study of blood T cell repertoires in COVID-19. Profiled with immunoSEQ multiplex PCR; TCRdb holds only in-frame clones, not every one. The sample holds 250,000 to 300,000 clones; around 90% are singletons and the top ten take about 2.1%. Germline V gene data show CDR1 as MNHEY and CDR2 as SMNVEV (reference sequence). This CDR3 is built from 16 residues. With 6 bases removed from V and 3 bases from J, the gap between germline ends came to 18 bases. Sequencing was done on a sample of peripheral blood. The origin of this receptor is a woman in her sixties with COVID-19, enrolled during active disease. V usage is TRBV27 and J usage is TRBJ2-1; D may be TRBD2 (7 bases). The CDR3: CASSPLRGGFYNEQFF. For the CDR3, the DNA is TGTGCCAGCAGCCCTTTAAGGGGGGGCTTCTACAATGAGCAGTTCTTC.